The 30 T cell receptor beta chains given below trace back to one sample, sequenced in a study of chemoradiotherapy in HPV16-positive cancers. The table came from immunoSEQ multiplex PCR; TCRdb's copy has only in-frame clones and leaves some out. The sample contains tens of thousands of clones, around nine tenths of which appear only once. The material was blood, obtained from a patient who underwent chemoradiotherapy. Receptors were obtained from a human donor with HPV-associated anogenital cancer.

The rearrangement links TRBV28 to TRBJ1-3; TRBD1 agrees at 7 bases. Per the germline V gene, CDR1 is MDHEN and CDR2 is SYDVKM. The CDR3 length is 17 residues. V dropped 5 bases and J dropped 0; count of bases not matched to a gene: 10. For the CDR3, the DNA is TGTGCCAGCAGTGACCAACAGGGGCGGCCCTCTGGAAACACCATATATTTT. This translates into CASSDQQGRPSGNTIYF. The full variable domain, completed using reference TRBV28 and TRBJ1-3, is DVKVTQSSRYLVKRTGEKVFLECVQDMDHENMFWYRQDPGLGLRLIYFSYDVKMKEKGDIPEGYSVSREKKERFSLILESASTNQTSMYLCASSDQQGRPSGNTIYFGEGSWLTVV.

A remark on this clone: The same CDR3 is also encoded by other DNA sequences in this sample. The genes are TRBV6-5 and TRBJ1-5; 8 nucleotides line up with TRBD1. CDR1 and CDR2 (germline): MNHEY, SVGAGI. Trimming took 6 bases from V and 2 from J; bases not matched to a gene: 6. The CDR3 spans 15 residues. CDR3 residues: CASSSGQGGNQPQHF. For the CDR3, the DNA is TGTGCCAGCAGCAGCGGACAGGGCGGCAATCAGCCCCAGCATTTT.

This clone was observed once. The chain combines TRBV2 with TRBJ1-1; D unresolved. The ends were cut back, 6 bases at V and 6 bases at J, with 5 bases in the middle. Per the germline V gene, CDR1 is SNHLY and CDR2 is FYNNEI. The CDR3 contains 10 residues. CDR3 protein: CASRAAEAFF. DNA of the CDR3: TGTGCCAGCAGGGCAGCTGAAGCTTTCTTT.

This chain joins TRBV5-1 and TRBJ2-7; D is undetermined. CDR1 is SGHRS, CDR2 YFSETQ, per germline. The CDR3 length is 14 residues. V shed 0 bases and J shed 0 bases, with 7 bases lying between them. CDR3 in DNA: TGCGCCAGCAGCTTGGATGGTCTCTCCTACGAGCAGTACTTC. Translating gives CASSLDGLSYEQYF.

This chain links TRBV19 with TRBJ2-1; D is unresolved. CDR1 and CDR2 from the germline V gene are LNHDA and SQIVND (reference sequence). CDR3 length equals 16 residues. V lost 2 bases to trimming and J lost 0 bases, with 11 bases between them. The CDR3 DNA reads as TGTGCCAGTAGTATATCCGCACTAACCTCCTACAATGAGCAGTTCTTC. Translation: CASSISALTSYNEQFF.

The chain combines TRBV5-6 with TRBJ2-6; the D gene is possibly TRBD2 (5 bases). V gave up 2 bases and J gave up 4 bases, with 10 bases separating them. The CDR3 consists of 15 residues. The germline CDR1 and CDR2 sequences are SGHDT and YYEEEE. Here the CDR3 DNA reads TGTGCCAGCAGCTTATCGGGGTCCGGGGCCAACGTCCTGACTTTC. This encodes CASSLSGSGANVLTF. The whole variable domain, filled in from reference TRBV5-6 and TRBJ2-6, reads DAGVTQSPTHLIKTRGQQVTLRCSPKSGHDTVSWYQQALGQGPQFIFQYYEEEERQRGNFPDRFSGHQFPNYSSELNVNALLLGDSALYLCASSLSGSGANVLTFGAGSRLTVL.

Comments on this clone: The junction departs from the called germline gene at one end, perhaps through a read error. The CDR3 DNA reads TGTGCCAGCAGCCTAGCATCGGGGCGTGGAGGCTACACCTTC. Its protein product is CASSLASGRGGYTF. The V call is TRBV7-9, the J call TRBJ1-2, with D perhaps matching TRBD1 (5 bases). CDR1 SEHNR and CDR2 FQNEAQ come from the germline V gene (reference sequence). CDR3 length: 14 amino acids. Combining the CDR3 with reference TRBV7-9 and TRBJ1-2 gives the whole variable domain DTGVSQNPRHKITKRGQNVTFRCDPISEHNRLYWYRQTLGQGPEFLTYFQNEAQLEKSRLLSDRFSAERPKGSFSTLEIQRTEQGDSAMYLCASSLASGRGGYTFGSGTRLTVV.

This clone was recorded once. V gene TRBV19 combines with J gene TRBJ1-5; 8 bases fit TRBD1. Germline V gives CDR1 LNHDA, CDR2 SQIVND (reference sequence). V was clipped by 4 bases and J by 1 base; unmatched bases: 9. The CDR3 is 17 amino acids. The CDR3 protein is CASSTPNRGISNQPQHF. The DNA of the CDR3 is TGTGCCAGTAGTACGCCGAACAGGGGGATCAGCAATCAGCCCCAGCATTTT.

The rearrangement uses TRBV2 and TRBJ1-2; D remains ambiguous. The CDR3 length is 12 residues. V lost 3 bases to trimming and J lost 8 bases, with 10 bases between them. The V gene's germline CDR1 is SNHLY and CDR2 FYNNEI. CDR3 loop: CASSDPAFGYTF. As DNA, the CDR3 is TGTGCCAGCAGTGACCCAGCCTTCGGCTACACCTTC.

V and J are TRBV7-9 and TRBJ1-2, with TRBD1 matching over 7 bases. Trimming cost V 5 bases and J 4 bases; bases outside gene matches: 7. Germline V gene data show CDR1 as SEHNR and CDR2 as FQNEAQ (reference sequence). The CDR3 sequence is 14 residues long. CDR3 DNA sequence: TGTGCCAGCAGCGAAACGACAGGGTCCTATGGCTACACCTTC. This encodes CASSETTGSYGYTF.

The rearrangement joins TRBV30 to TRBJ2-5; TRBD1 matches at 12 bases. Germline V gives CDR1 GTSNPN, CDR2 SVGIG (reference sequence). This CDR3 region has 15 residues. The ends lost 7 bases at V and 4 bases at J; junction bases unmatched: 10. The CDR3 coding sequence is TGTGCCTCATGGGGGGGGACAGGGGGCGCAGAGACCCAGTACTTC. Protein product: CASWGGTGGAETQYF.

This clone has just one count. The J gene is TRBJ1-2, the V gene TRBV23-1; maybe TRBD1 (6 bases). TRBV23-1 is assigned to the ORF class and has an uncertain function. The CDR3 contains 14 residues. V was clipped by 0 bases and J by 6 bases, with 11 bases between them. CDR3 nucleotide sequence: TGCGCCAGCAGTCAATCGGTTGCAGGGGATGGCTACACCTTC. As protein: CASSQSVAGDGYTF.

The chain employs TRBV28 and TRBJ2-3, with 10 bases aligning to TRBD2. The CDR3 sequence is 14 residues long. J was trimmed by 10 bases and V by 7 bases; bases with no gene match: 11. Germline CDR1 reads MDHEN; CDR2 reads SYDVKM. The CDR3: CASTGGLAGVAQYF. The CDR3 region has the DNA TGTGCCAGCACTGGGGGGCTAGCGGGAGTGGCGCAGTATTTT.

Here the CDR3 reads CASSAGTRNSPLHF. Written as DNA, the CDR3 is TGTGCCAGCAGTGCCGGGACCCGCAATTCACCCCTCCACTTT. This rearrangement joins TRBV6-6 to TRBJ1-6; D may be TRBD1 (5 bases). CDR3 size: 14 residues. V was cut by 5 bases and J by 7 bases, with 12 bases left in between. Germline V gene data show CDR1 as MNHNY and CDR2 as SVGAGI (reference sequence).

The chain recombines TRBV4-2 with TRBJ2-1, with D maybe TRBD2 (5 bases). The CDR3 consists of 15 residues. The germline CDR1 and CDR2 sequences are LGHNA and YNFKEQ. Trimming stripped 0 bases from V and 3 bases from J, with 9 bases between. The CDR3 is CASSQDRGLYNEQFF. DNA for the CDR3: TGTGCCAGCAGCCAAGATCGGGGTCTCTACAATGAGCAGTTCTTC.

The rearrangement links TRBV5-4 to TRBJ2-1, with 7 nucleotides matching TRBD2. The V segment lost 3 bases and the J segment 0 bases; nucleotides outside the gene matches: 9. Per germline, CDR1 SGHNT and CDR2 YYREEE (reference sequence). The CDR3 length is 17 residues. The CDR3 bases are TGTGCCAGCAGCTCCACCCCACTAGCGAGCTCCTACAATGAGCAGTTCTTC. It codes for CASSSTPLASSYNEQFF.

V is TRBV11-2 and J is TRBJ2-7; 14 bases match TRBD2. V gave up 5 bases and J gave up 3 bases; unmatched junction bases: 6. CDR1 SGHAT and CDR2 FQNNGV come from the germline V gene. This CDR3 is 16 amino acids long. DNA for the CDR3: TGTGCCAGCAGCCAGGGACTAGCGGGAGTGAACTACGAGCAGTACTTC. It encodes CASSQGLAGVNYEQYF.

This chain uses TRBV15 with TRBJ2-2; perhaps TRBD1 as D (6 bases). The ends were cut back, 3 bases at V and 6 bases at J, with 11 bases in the middle. There are 14 residues in the CDR3. In germline, CDR1 is LNHNV, CDR2 YYDKDF (reference sequence). CDR3 region: CATSSPTGPGELFF. CDR3 in DNA: TGTGCCACCAGCAGCCCGACAGGCCCCGGGGAGCTGTTTTTT.

This sequence joins TRBV27 and TRBJ1-2, with unresolved D. V was trimmed by 7 bases and J by 8 bases, leaving 20 bases between them. CDR1 and CDR2 (germline): MNHEY, SMNVEV (reference sequence). The CDR3 totals 14 residues. CDR3 region: CASTPNSLGYGYTF. In nucleotides, the CDR3 is TGTGCCAGCACCCCAAACAGCCTAGGATACGGCTACACCTTC.

A word on this clone: Other DNA sequences in the sample encode the same CDR3. The rearrangement joins TRBV5-6 to TRBJ1-6; no definite D call. Germline V CDR1 and CDR2: SGHDT, YYEEEE. Trimming removed 4 bases from V and 5 bases from J, with 13 bases in between. The CDR3 runs 15 residues. The CDR3 bases are TGTGCCAGCAGCGTAAGACCTGTCCATAATTCACCCCTCCACTTT. Amino acids: CASSVRPVHNSPLHF.

The chain is built from TRBV27 and TRBJ1-2; D possibly corresponds to TRBD1 (5 bases). The germline CDR1 and CDR2 sequences are MNHEY and SMNVEV (reference sequence). This CDR3 spans 16 amino acids. The V gene lost 0 bases and the J gene lost 8 bases, with 19 bases spanning the gap. The CDR3 sequence is CASSLSMGEALFGYTF. DNA for the CDR3: TGTGCCAGCAGTTTATCGATGGGGGAGGCGTTGTTCGGCTACACCTTC.

V is TRBV28 and J is TRBJ2-4; D ambiguous. V was clipped by 6 bases and J by 6 bases, with 18 bases between them. This CDR3 is 15 amino acids long. In germline, CDR1 is MDHEN, CDR2 SYDVKM. The CDR3 spells CASSSIRPAGNIQYF. CDR3 DNA sequence: TGTGCCAGCAGCTCCATCCGGCCGGCAGGAAACATTCAGTACTTC.

This chain connects TRBV30 to TRBJ1-1, with 8 bases aligning to TRBD1. CDR3 size: 13 residues. Germline loops: CDR1 GTSNPN, CDR2 SVGIG (reference sequence). The V and J ends lost 2 bases and 6 bases, in that order; junction bases with no gene match: 5. CDR3 coding DNA: TGTGCCTGGAGTCGGACAGGGTATGCTGAAGCTTTCTTT. Its protein product is CAWSRTGYAEAFF. The full variable domain, in which reference TRBV30 and TRBJ1-1 provide the parts outside the CDR3, is SQTIHQWPATLVQPVGSPLSLECTVEGTSNPNLYWYRQAAGRGLQLLFYSVGIGQISSEVPQNLSASRPQDRQFILSSKKLLLSDSGFYLCAWSRTGYAEAFFGQGTRLTVV.

This clone was detected a few times. The genes are TRBV7-2 and TRBJ1-1; D call uncertain. The germline V gene encodes CDR1 SGHTA and CDR2 FQGNSA. Trimming removed 4 bases at V and 1 base at J, with 10 bases between. The CDR3 totals 14 residues. The CDR3: CASSSRKGNTEAFF. The CDR3 coding sequence is TGTGCCAGCAGCTCAAGAAAGGGGAACACTGAAGCTTTCTTT.

The rearrangement joins TRBV9 to TRBJ2-3; D could derive from TRBD1 or TRBD2 (5 bases each). The CDR3 spans 17 residues. The germline V gene encodes CDR1 SGDLS and CDR2 YYNGEE. Trimming cost V 0 bases and J 6 bases, with 20 bases left between them. The CDR3 loop is CASSVGALAGTADTQYF. The CDR3 DNA sequence: TGTGCCAGCAGCGTAGGGGCTCTCGCTGGGACCGCTGATACGCAGTATTTT.

The chain carries TRBV6-1 and TRBJ2-7, with 10 bases that match TRBD2. The germline V gene has CDR1 MNHNS and CDR2 SASEGT. CDR3 length: 14 residues. Trimming took 7 bases from V and 4 from J; bases not matched to a gene: 7. The CDR3 region is CASTVSGGLYEQYF. For the CDR3, the DNA is TGTGCCAGCACGGTTAGCGGGGGGCTGTACGAGCAGTACTTC.

This rearrangement joins TRBV15 to TRBJ2-1; D not resolved. CDR3 length: 13 amino acids. V lost 0 bases and J lost 9, with 9 bases in between. From germline, CDR1 is LNHNV and CDR2 YYDKDF (reference sequence). The CDR3 loop is CATSRDLAREQFF. DNA of the CDR3: TGTGCCACCAGCAGAGATTTGGCCCGTGAGCAGTTCTTC.

The chain links TRBV9 to TRBJ1-1, with D uncertain. The CDR3 covers 14 residues. Germline CDR1 reads SGDLS; CDR2 reads YYNGEE. Between the trimmed V and J ends, which lost 4 bases and 7 bases, there was a span of 17 bases. CDR3: CASSPSGKDGEAFF. CDR3 bases: TGTGCCAGCAGCCCGTCGGGGAAAGACGGTGAAGCTTTCTTT.

This rearrangement joins TRBV27 to TRBJ2-3; 7 nucleotides agree with TRBD1. V shed 6 bases and J 2 bases; nucleotides not matched to a gene: 8. The CDR3 is made up of 15 amino acids. The germline V gene has CDR1 MNHEY and CDR2 SMNVEV (reference sequence). CDR3 sequence: CASSPGQPYTDTQYF. Here the CDR3 DNA reads TGTGCCAGCAGCCCGGGACAGCCCTACACAGATACGCAGTATTTT.

The chain joins TRBV9 to TRBJ2-7; D remains ambiguous. Germline CDR1 and CDR2: SGDLS and YYNGEE. The CDR3 contains 14 residues. With 0 bases removed from V and 2 bases from J, the gap between germline ends came to 9 bases. The CDR3 loop reads CASSVAVGTYEQYF. The CDR3 coding sequence is TGTGCCAGCAGCGTAGCGGTCGGAACCTACGAGCAGTACTTC.